Listed below are T cell receptor beta chains from one sample, sequenced in a study of shared clonotypes between healthy human individuals. Libraries were prepared by immunoSEQ multiplex PCR; TCRdb keeps only in-frame clonotypes and omits some of them. The table includes 2 million to 2.5 million clones, around 95% detected once. Sequenced input: naive CD4+ T cells sorted from blood. These receptors came from a man aged 18 to 35 in good health. CDR3s include the opening cysteine and the closing phenylalanine or tryptophan. The D gene is left open where the match is weak. Only some rows state a clone size, as once, few, many or a class for expanded clones.

clone_size j_call d_call v_call cdr3_nt cdr3_aa
NA TRBJ1-2 NA TRBV6-1 TGTGCCAGCATCAGAATGACAGGCAAGGACTATGGCTACACCTTC CASIRMTGKDYGYTF
NA TRBJ1-2 NA TRBV19 TGTGCCAGTATGAATGGTAAGGGCGGCGGCTACACCTTC CASMNGKGGGYTF
NA TRBJ2-7 TRBD2 TRBV4-2 TGTGCCAGCAGCCAAGATTTGGCTAGCGGGGGTCACTACGAGCAGTACTTC CASSQDLASGGHYEQYF
NA TRBJ2-3 TRBD2 TRBV11-2 TGTGCCAGCAGCTCGCTAGCGGGGGATTCCACAGATACGCAGTATTTT CASSSLAGDSTDTQYF
NA TRBJ1-1 NA TRBV27 TGTGCCAGCAGTCCACGACAGATACTGAACACTGAAGCTTTCTTT CASSPRQILNTEAFF
NA TRBJ2-6 NA TRBV9 TGTGCCAGCAGTGGACCCGCGGGCTCTGGGGCCAACGTCCTGACTTTC CASSGPAGSGANVLTF
NA TRBJ2-1 NA TRBV5-4 TGTGCCAGCAGCTTGCACGGGGAGTACAATGAGCAGTTCTTC CASSLHGEYNEQFF
NA TRBJ2-6 TRBD1 TRBV19 TGTGCCTCCAAGCCCGGGACAGCTGAGAGCTCTGGGGCCAACGTCCTGACTTTC CASKPGTAESSGANVLTF
NA TRBJ2-2 TRBD2 TRBV7-8 TGTGCCAGCAGCTTTATGGGGACTAGCGGGAGCACCGGGGAGCTGTTTTTT CASSFMGTSGSTGELFF
few TRBJ2-5 TRBD2 TRBV5-1 TGCGCCAGCAGCGAAGGAACCCTAGCGGGGGGGGAGACCCAGTACTTC CASSEGTLAGGETQYF
NA TRBJ2-5 NA TRBV6-1 TGTGCCAGCAGTTGGGGGGAAGAGACCCAGTACTTC CASSWGEETQYF
NA TRBJ1-2 NA TRBV7-9 TGTGCCAGCAGCTCGGCACCTAACTATGGCTACACCTTC CASSSAPNYGYTF
once TRBJ2-7 TRBD1 TRBV5-1 TGCGCCAGCAGTCAAACAGGGGGAGGTCTTCACGAGCAGTACTTC CASSQTGGGLHEQYF
NA TRBJ1-2 NA TRBV28 TGTGCCAGCAGTTTATGGCGGACTGGCTACACCTTC CASSLWRTGYTF
NA TRBJ2-1 NA TRBV9 TGTGCCAGCAGCCCTCCGAACAATGAGCAGTTCTTC CASSPPNNEQFF
NA TRBJ2-5 TRBD1 TRBV27 TGTGCCAGCAGTTTACCCGGGACAGGATATCAAGAGACCCAGTACTTC CASSLPGTGYQETQYF
NA TRBJ2-7 NA TRBV9 TGTGCCAGCAGCGTTCTAAAGGGAACCGGGACACCGAGCTCCTACGAGCAGTACTTC CASSVLKGTGTPSSYEQYF
NA TRBJ1-1 NA TRBV7-8 TGTGCCAGCAGCTTAGCTGGATACACTGAAGCTTTCTTT CASSLAGYTEAFF
NA TRBJ1-2 NA TRBV5-5 TGTGCCAGCAGCTTGGTGGCAGGCTCAAATGGCTACACCTTC CASSLVAGSNGYTF
NA TRBJ2-5 NA TRBV30 TGTGCCTGGCTCTCCCACATCCAAGAGACCCAGTACTTC CAWLSHIQETQYF
once TRBJ1-6 NA TRBV4-1 TGCGCCAGCAGCCAAGATGGTGGAGGGTTAGGGTCACCCCTCCACTTT CASSQDGGGLGSPLHF
NA TRBJ1-1 NA TRBV10-3 TGTGCCATCAGTGAGGGGGCGGACACTGAAGCTTTCTTT CAISEGADTEAFF